Listed below are T cell receptor beta chains from one sample, sequenced in a study of CD8+ T cells in alopecia areata. Generated by immunoSEQ multiplex PCR, the TCRdb table keeps only in-frame clones and is missing some. Of 25,000 or so clones detected, roughly 50% appear once; the ten largest clones hold roughly 31%. Material for sequencing was NKG2D-high CD8+ T cells sorted from blood. All receptors come from a human donor with alopecia areata. Each CDR3 is given with its conserved first and last residue. The D gene is left open where the match is weak. Only some rows state a clone size, as once, few, many or a class for expanded clones.

v_gene: TRBV7-2; d_gene: .; j_gene: TRBJ2-1; abundance: few; CDR3nt: TGTGCCAGCAGCTCGGGGGTTGAGCAGTTCTTC; CDR3aa: CASSSGVEQFF
v_gene: TRBV5-6; d_gene: .; j_gene: TRBJ2-3; abundance: .; CDR3nt: TGTGCCAGCAACCACTACACAGGGCCCTACACAGATACGCAGTATTTT; CDR3aa: CASNHYTGPYTDTQYF
v_gene: TRBV27; d_gene: .; j_gene: TRBJ2-1; abundance: .; CDR3nt: TGTGCCAGCAGTTTAGGGCCTAACAATGAGCAGTTCTTC; CDR3aa: CASSLGPNNEQFF
v_gene: TRBV14; d_gene: TRBD1; j_gene: TRBJ1-3; abundance: .; CDR3nt: TGTGCCAGCAGCCGAGACAGGGTTGCCTCTGGAAACACCATATATTTT; CDR3aa: CASSRDRVASGNTIYF
v_gene: TRBV7-9; d_gene: .; j_gene: TRBJ2-1; abundance: .; CDR3nt: TGTGCCAGCAGCCGACGGGAGTTGGGCAATGAGCAGTTCTTC; CDR3aa: CASSRRELGNEQFF
v_gene: TRBV29-1; d_gene: TRBD2; j_gene: TRBJ2-3; abundance: few; CDR3nt: TGCAGCGCAAGCCCCGGGACTAGCGGGATCCGGGATACGCAGTATTTT; CDR3aa: CSASPGTSGIRDTQYF
v_gene: TRBV30; d_gene: TRBD1; j_gene: TRBJ2-3; abundance: .; CDR3nt: TGTGCCTGGAGTGTACGAAGGGACAGGGGCTCAGATACGCAGTATTTT; CDR3aa: CAWSVRRDRGSDTQYF
v_gene: TRBV10-3; d_gene: .; j_gene: TRBJ2-2; abundance: .; CDR3nt: TGTGCCACGTCAGGGACCGGGGAGCTGTTTTTT; CDR3aa: CATSGTGELFF
v_gene: TRBV7-9; d_gene: TRBD2; j_gene: TRBJ2-1; abundance: .; CDR3nt: TGTGCCAGCAGCTTATCCACCGGGACTAGCTGGTTTATTGAGTTCTTC; CDR3aa: CASSLSTGTSWFIEFF
v_gene: TRBV4-2; d_gene: .; j_gene: TRBJ2-7; abundance: .; CDR3nt: TGTGCCAGCAGCCAAGAACAGGACGGGAGCCGAGACGAGCAGTACTTC; CDR3aa: CASSQEQDGSRDEQYF